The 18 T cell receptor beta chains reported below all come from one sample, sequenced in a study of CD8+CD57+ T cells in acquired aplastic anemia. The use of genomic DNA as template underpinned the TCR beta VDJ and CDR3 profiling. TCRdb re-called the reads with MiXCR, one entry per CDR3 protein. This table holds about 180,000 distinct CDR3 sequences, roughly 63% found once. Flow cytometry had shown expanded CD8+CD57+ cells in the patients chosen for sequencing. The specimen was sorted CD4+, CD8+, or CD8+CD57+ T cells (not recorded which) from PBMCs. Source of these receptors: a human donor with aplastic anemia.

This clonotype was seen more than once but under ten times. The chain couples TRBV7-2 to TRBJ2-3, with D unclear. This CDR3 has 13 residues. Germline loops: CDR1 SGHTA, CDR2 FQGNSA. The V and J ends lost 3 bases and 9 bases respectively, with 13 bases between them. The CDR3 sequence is CASSFRSRQTQYF. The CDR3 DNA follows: TGTGCCAGCAGCTTCCGGAGTCGTCAAACGCAGTATTTT.

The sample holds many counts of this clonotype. The CDR3 loop is CASSGDSTDTQYF. The CDR3 DNA is TGTGCCAGCAGCGGAGACAGCACAGATACGCAGTATTTT. The chain links TRBV9 to TRBJ2-3; the D is unclear. Germline V lookup: CDR1 SGDLS, CDR2 YYNGEE. The CDR3 is 13 amino acids. Trimming pared 3 bases from V and 0 bases from J, leaving 5 bases between. Based on the CDR3 plus reference TRBV9 and TRBJ2-3, the full variable domain is DSGVTQTPKHLITATGQRVTLRCSPRSGDLSVYWYQQSLDQGLQFLIQYYNGEERAKGNILERFSAQQFPDLHSELNLSSLELGDSALYFCASSGDSTDTQYFGPGTRLTVL.

The CDR3 sequence is CASRAPDTQYF. The CDR3 DNA reads as TGTGCCAGCAGGGCTCCAGATACGCAGTATTTT. J is TRBJ2-3 and V is TRBV28; D remains unclear. The V end was cut by 6 bases, the J end by 4 bases, with 5 bases between. The germline V gene has CDR1 MDHEN and CDR2 SYDVKM. The CDR3 runs 11 residues.

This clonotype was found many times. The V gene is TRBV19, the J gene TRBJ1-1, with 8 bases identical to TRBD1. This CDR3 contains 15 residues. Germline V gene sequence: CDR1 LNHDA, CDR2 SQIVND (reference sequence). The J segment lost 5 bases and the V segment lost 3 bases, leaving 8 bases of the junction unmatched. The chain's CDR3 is CASSIGTGGWTEAFF. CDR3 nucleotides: TGTGCCAGTAGTATTGGAACAGGGGGATGGACTGAAGCTTTCTTT.

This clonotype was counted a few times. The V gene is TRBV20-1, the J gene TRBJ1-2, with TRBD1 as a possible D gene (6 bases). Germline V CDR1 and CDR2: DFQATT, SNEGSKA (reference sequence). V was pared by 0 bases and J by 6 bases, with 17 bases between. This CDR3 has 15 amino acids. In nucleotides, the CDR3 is TGCAGTGCTAGAGATCAGGGGCCAGGTGTCGATGGCTACACCTTC. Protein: CSARDQGPGVDGYTF.

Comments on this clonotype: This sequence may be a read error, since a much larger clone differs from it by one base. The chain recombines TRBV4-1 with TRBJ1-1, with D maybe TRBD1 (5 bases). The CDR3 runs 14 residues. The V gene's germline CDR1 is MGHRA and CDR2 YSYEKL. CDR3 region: CASSWGIMNAEAFF. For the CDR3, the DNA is TGCGCCAGCAGCTGGGGGATTATGAACGCTGAAGCTTTCTTT.

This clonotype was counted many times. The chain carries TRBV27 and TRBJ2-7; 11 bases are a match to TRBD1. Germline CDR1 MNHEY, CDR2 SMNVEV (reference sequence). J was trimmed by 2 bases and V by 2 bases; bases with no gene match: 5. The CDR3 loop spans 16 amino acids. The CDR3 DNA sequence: TGTGCCAGCAGTTTAGTGTCGGGACAGGGGGCCTACGAGCAGTACTTC. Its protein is CASSLVSGQGAYEQYF.

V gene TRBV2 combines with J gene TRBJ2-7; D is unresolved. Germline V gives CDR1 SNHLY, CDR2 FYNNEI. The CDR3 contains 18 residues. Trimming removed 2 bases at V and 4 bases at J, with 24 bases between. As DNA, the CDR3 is TGTGCCAGCAGTGAATACCAGAGCAGTGATGTCCAGTATTACGAGCAGTACTTC. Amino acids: CASSEYQSSDVQYYEQYF.

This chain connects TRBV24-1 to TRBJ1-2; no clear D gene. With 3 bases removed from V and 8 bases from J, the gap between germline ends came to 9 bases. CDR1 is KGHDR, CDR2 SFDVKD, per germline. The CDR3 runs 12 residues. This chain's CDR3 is CATSDRQRGYTF. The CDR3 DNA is TGTGCCACCAGTGATAGGCAGCGCGGCTACACCTTC.

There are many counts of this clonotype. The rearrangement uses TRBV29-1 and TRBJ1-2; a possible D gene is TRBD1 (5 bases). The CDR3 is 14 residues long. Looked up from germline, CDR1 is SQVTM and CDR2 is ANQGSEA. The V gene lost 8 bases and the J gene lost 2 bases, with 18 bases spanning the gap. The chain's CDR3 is CSQEVGGTNYGYTF. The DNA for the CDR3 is TGCAGCCAAGAAGTCGGGGGGACCAACTATGGCTACACCTTC.

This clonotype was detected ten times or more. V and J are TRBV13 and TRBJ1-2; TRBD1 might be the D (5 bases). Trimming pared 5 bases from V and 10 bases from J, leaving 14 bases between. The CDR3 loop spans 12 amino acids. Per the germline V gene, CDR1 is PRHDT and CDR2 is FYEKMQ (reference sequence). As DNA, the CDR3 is TGTGCCAGCAGCAGGGACCCTTATTTCTACACCTTC. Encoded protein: CASSRDPYFYTF.

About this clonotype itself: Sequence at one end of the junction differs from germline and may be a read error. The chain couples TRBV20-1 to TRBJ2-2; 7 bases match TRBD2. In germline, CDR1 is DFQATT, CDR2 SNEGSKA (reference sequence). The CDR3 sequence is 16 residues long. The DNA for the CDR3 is TGCAGTGCTAGAGATAGTGGGAGGGCCGACACCGGAGAGCTGTTTTTT. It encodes CSARDSGRADTGELFF.

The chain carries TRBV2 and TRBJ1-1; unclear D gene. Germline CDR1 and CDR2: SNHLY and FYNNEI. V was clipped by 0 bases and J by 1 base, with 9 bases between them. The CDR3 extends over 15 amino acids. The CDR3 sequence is CASSEALAGNTEAFF. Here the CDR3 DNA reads TGTGCCAGCAGTGAAGCGCTTGCAGGGAACACTGAAGCTTTCTTT.

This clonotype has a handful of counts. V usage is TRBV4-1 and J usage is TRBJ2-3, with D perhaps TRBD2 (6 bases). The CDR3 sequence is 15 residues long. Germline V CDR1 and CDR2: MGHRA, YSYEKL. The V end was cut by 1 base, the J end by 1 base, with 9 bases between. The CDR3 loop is CASSQGGVRTDTQYF. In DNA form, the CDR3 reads TGCGCCAGCAGCCAAGGGGGGGTGCGCACAGATACGCAGTATTTT.

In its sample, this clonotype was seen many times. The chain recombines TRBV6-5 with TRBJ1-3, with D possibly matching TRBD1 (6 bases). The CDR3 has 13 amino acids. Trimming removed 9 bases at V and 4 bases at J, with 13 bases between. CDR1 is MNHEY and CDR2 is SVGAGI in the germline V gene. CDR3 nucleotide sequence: TGTGCCAGATCCAGGGGTGGGGGAAACACCATATATTTT. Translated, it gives CARSRGGGNTIYF.

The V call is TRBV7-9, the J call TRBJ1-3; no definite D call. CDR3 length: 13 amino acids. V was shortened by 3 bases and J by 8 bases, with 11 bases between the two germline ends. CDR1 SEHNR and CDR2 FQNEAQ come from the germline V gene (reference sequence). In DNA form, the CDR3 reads TGTGCCAGCAGCTTCAAGATTCTGGACACCATATATTTT. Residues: CASSFKILDTIYF.

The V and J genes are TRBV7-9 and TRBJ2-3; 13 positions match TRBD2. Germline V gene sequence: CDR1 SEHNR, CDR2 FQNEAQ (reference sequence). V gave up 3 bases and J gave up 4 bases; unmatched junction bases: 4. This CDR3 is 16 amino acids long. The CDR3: CASSFGLAGDADTQYF. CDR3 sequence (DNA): TGTGCCAGCAGCTTCGGACTAGCGGGGGACGCAGATACGCAGTATTTT.

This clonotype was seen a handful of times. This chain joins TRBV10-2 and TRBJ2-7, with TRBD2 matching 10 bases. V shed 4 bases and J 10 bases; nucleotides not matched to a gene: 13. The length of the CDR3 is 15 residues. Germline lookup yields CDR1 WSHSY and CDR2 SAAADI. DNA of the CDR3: TGCGCCAGCAGTGCTTCGAAAGCGGGAGGGCCGGAACAGTACTTC. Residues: CASSASKAGGPEQYF.